Listed below are T cell receptor beta chains from one sample, sequenced in a study of T cell responses to AZD1222 COVID-19 vaccine. Libraries were prepared by immunoSEQ multiplex PCR; TCRdb keeps only in-frame clonotypes and omits some of them. Here the sample spans tens of thousands of clones, roughly 92% being singletons. Source: peripheral blood, taken 28 days after the second AZD1222 dose. These receptor sequences come from an adult who received the AZD1222 COVID-19 vaccine. CDR3s include the opening cysteine and the closing phenylalanine or tryptophan. A D gene is named only where the DNA matches it firmly. Rows give clone size only sometimes, using once, few, many, or a class for an expanded clone.

cdr3_nt cdr3_aa v_call clone_size d_call j_call
TGTGCCAGCAGCCGCCCCGACACTGACACAGATACGCAGTATTTT CASSRPDTDTDTQYF TRBV5-6 - - TRBJ2-3
TGCGCCAGCAGCTTGGTCGGGACAGCCTCCTATAATTCACCCCTCCACTTT CASSLVGTASYNSPLHF TRBV5-1 - TRBD1 TRBJ1-6
TGTGCCAGTAGTATGGAGGGCCAGGCCATCCATCAGCCCCAGCATTTT CASSMEGQAIHQPQHF TRBV19 - - TRBJ1-5
TGTGCCAGTAGTATCGGCGGCCCAGGAGGGGATACGCAGTATTTT CASSIGGPGGDTQYF TRBV19 - - TRBJ2-3
TGTGCCAGCAGCTTGGGGGGGGTGACTAATGAAAAACTGTTTTTT CASSLGGVTNEKLFF TRBV7-2 - - TRBJ1-4
TGTGCCAGCTCTAAAACGGGGGTAAACGAGCAGTACTTC CASSKTGVNEQYF TRBV18 once - TRBJ2-7
TGTGCCAGCCAATCGACTAGCGGGGCCAACAATGAGCAGTTCTTC CASQSTSGANNEQFF TRBV19 - TRBD2 TRBJ2-1
TGTGCCAGCACCCAAGTTGGAGGGCGAGCTTTCTTT CASTQVGGRAFF TRBV3-1/TRBV3-2 - - TRBJ1-1
TGTGCCAGTAGTAAACCTAGCACAGATACGCAGTATTTT CASSKPSTDTQYF TRBV19 - - TRBJ2-3
TGTGCCAGCAGCCCCCGGACAGGGGACGGAAACACCATATATTTT CASSPRTGDGNTIYF TRBV11-2 - TRBD1 TRBJ1-3
TGCGCCAGCACCAAGGACAGCTTGAACACTGAAGCTTTCTTT CASTKDSLNTEAFF TRBV5-1 - - TRBJ1-1
TGTGCCACCAAAAACACTGAAGCTTTCTTT CATKNTEAFF TRBV7-9 - - TRBJ1-1
TGTGCCAGCAGCGCTACACAGGGTAAGGGCGAGCAGTACTTC CASSATQGKGEQYF TRBV9 few - TRBJ2-7
TGTGCCAGCAGCGTAGCGGAAGGCAGGCCGAACTCTCCTGGAAACACCATATATTTT CASSVAEGRPNSPGNTIYF TRBV9 - - TRBJ1-3
TGTGCCAGCAGTTACGCACACTCTGGAAACACCATATATTTT CASSYAHSGNTIYF TRBV6-6 - - TRBJ1-3
TGCGCCAGCAGCTTGTGGGGCTACGAGCAGTACTTC CASSLWGYEQYF TRBV5-1 few - TRBJ2-7
TGTGCCAGCAGCTTAGGCGGCGGAGACCCCTACGAGCAGTACTTC CASSLGGGDPYEQYF TRBV7-9 - - TRBJ2-7
TGCGCCAGCGGCCAAGGAGCAGGAAGAAATGGCTACACCTTC CASGQGAGRNGYTF TRBV4-3 - - TRBJ1-2
TGTGCCAGCTCATCACGACAGGGGAAAGTTGATGGCTACACCTTC CASSSRQGKVDGYTF TRBV18 - TRBD1 TRBJ1-2
TGTGCCAGCAGCAGGGAGGCTAGGGTCTCTGGGGCCAACGTCCTGACTTTC CASSREARVSGANVLTF TRBV7-6 - - TRBJ2-6
TGTGCCAGCCGGGACCTGGCGGACTATGGCTACACCTTC CASRDLADYGYTF TRBV27 - - TRBJ1-2
TGCGCCAGCAGCTTGGCGGGTGGGGTTCAAGAGACCCAGTACTTC CASSLAGGVQETQYF TRBV5-1 - - TRBJ2-5
TGTGCCAGCAGCTTAACGGCAGGGGGCTGGGTAGATACGCAGTATTTT CASSLTAGGWVDTQYF TRBV7-3 - TRBD1 TRBJ2-3
TGCAGCGTTGAACCCGGAGGGAACACTGAAGCTTTCTTT CSVEPGGNTEAFF TRBV29-1 - - TRBJ1-1
TGTGCCAGTAGTATAACAGGGGCCGCTTCACCCCTCCACTTT CASSITGAASPLHF TRBV19 once TRBD1 TRBJ1-6
TGTGCCAGCAGCTGGGGAATGGGCACTGAAGCTTTCTTT CASSWGMGTEAFF TRBV7-9 - - TRBJ1-1
TGTGCCAGCAGCCAAGGTCACCGGGGAGGGAGTGGCTACACCTTC CASSQGHRGGSGYTF TRBV3-1/TRBV3-2 - - TRBJ1-2